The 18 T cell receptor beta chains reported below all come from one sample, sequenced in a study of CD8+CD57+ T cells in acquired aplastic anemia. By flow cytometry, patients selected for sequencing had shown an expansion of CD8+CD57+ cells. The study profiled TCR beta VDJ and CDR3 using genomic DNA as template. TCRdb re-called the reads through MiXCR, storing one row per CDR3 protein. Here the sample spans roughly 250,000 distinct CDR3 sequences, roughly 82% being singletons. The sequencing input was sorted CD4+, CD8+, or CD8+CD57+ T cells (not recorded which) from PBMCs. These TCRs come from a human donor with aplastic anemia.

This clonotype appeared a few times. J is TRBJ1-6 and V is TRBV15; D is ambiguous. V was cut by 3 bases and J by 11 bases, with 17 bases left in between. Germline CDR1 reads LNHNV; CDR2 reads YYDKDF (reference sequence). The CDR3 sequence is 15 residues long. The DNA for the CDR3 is TGTGCCACCAGCAGCGACCGACGCGGAGGTGCACCCCTCCACTTT. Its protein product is CATSSDRRGGAPLHF. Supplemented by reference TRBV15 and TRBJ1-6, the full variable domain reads DAMVIQNPRYQVTQFGKPVTLSCSQTLNHNVMYWYQQKSSQAPKLLFHYYDKDFNNEADTPDNFQSRRPNTSFCFLDIRSPGLGDTAMYLCATSSDRRGGAPLHFGNGTRLTVT.

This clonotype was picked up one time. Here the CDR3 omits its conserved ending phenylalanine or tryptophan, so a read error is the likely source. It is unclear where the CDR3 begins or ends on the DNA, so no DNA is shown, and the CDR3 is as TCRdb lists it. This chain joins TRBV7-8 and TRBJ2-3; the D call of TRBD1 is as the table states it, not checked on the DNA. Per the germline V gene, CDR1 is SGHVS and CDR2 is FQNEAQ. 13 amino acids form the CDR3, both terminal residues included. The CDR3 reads CASSYGWGEGKEV.

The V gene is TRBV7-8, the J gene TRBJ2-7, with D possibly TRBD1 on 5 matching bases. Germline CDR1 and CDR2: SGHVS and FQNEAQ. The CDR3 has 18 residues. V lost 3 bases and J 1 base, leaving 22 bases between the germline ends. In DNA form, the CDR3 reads TGTGCCAGCAGCTTGCCAGCAGACGCGACAGCCCTTTCCTACGAGCAGTACGTC. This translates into CASSLPADATALSYEQYV.

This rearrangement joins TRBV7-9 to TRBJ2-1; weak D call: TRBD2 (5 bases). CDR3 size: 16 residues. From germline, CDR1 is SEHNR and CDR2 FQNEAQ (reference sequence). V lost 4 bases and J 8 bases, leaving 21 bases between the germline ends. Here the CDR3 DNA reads TGTGCCAGCAGCTATGAAGGAAGCGGCGGGCAGGATGAGCAGTTCTTC. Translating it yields CASSYEGSGGQDEQFF.

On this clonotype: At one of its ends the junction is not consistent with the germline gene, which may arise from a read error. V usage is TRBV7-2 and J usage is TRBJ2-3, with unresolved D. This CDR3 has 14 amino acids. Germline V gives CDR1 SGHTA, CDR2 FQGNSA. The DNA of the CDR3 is TGTGCCAGCAGCTTAGGCGGAAGGGCGGTTGAAAAACTGTTT. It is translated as CASSLGGRAVEKLF.

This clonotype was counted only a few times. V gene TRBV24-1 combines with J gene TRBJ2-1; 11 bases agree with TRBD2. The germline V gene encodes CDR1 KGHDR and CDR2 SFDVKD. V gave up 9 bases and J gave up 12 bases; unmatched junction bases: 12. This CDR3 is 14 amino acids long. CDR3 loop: CATGTSGSRDAQFF. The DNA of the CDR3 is TGTGCCACCGGGACTAGCGGCAGCCGGGATGCGCAGTTCTTC.

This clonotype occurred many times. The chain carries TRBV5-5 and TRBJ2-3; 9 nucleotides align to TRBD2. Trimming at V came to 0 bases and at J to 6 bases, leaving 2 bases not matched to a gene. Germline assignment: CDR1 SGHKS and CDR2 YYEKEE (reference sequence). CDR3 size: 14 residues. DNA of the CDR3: TGTGCCAGCAGCTTGGTAGCGGGAGTGGATACGCAGTATTTT. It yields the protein CASSLVAGVDTQYF.

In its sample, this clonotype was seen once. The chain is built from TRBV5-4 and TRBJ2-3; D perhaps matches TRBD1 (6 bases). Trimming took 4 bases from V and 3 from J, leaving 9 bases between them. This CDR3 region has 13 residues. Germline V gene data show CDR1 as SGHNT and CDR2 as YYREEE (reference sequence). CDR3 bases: TGTGCCAGCAGCCTCCAGGGGACAGATACGCAGTATTTT. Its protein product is CASSLQGTDTQYF.

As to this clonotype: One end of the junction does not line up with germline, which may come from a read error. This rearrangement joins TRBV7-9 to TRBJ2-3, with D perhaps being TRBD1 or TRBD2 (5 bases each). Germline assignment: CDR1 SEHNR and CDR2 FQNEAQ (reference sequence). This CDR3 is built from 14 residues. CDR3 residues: CASSLVPGALMFGF. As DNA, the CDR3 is TGTGCCAGCAGCTTAGTACCCGGGGCCCTGATGTTTGGATTT.

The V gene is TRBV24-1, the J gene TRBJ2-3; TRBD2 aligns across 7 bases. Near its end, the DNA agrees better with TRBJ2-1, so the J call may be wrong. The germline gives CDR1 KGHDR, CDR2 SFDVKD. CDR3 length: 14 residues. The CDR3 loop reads CATGTGGGRDTQFF. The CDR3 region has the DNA TGTGCCACCGGGACTGGCGGGGGTCGGGATACGCAGTTCTTC.

This CDR3 is CASSLAHGAKEIQYEQYV. For the CDR3, the DNA is TGTGCCAGCAGCTTAGCCCACGGGGCAAAAGAGATCCAGTACGAGCAGTACGTC. J is TRBJ2-7 and V is TRBV7-6; perhaps D is TRBD1 or TRBD2 (5 bases each). V was shortened by 0 bases and J by 4 bases, with 22 bases between the two germline ends. Germline CDR1 is SGHVS and CDR2 is FNYEAQ. This CDR3 is built from 18 residues.

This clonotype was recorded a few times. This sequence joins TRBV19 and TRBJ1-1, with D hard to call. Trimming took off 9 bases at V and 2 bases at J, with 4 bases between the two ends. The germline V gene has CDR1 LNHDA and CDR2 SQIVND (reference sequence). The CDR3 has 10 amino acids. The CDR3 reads CASINTEAFF. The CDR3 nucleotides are TGTGCCAGCATCAACACTGAAGCTTTCTTT. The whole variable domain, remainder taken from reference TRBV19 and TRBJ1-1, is DGGITQSPKYLFRKEGQNVTLSCEQNLNHDAMYWYRQDPGQGLRLIYYSQIVNDFQKGDIAEGYSVSREKKESFPLTVTSAQKNPTAFYLCASINTEAFFGQGTRLTVV.

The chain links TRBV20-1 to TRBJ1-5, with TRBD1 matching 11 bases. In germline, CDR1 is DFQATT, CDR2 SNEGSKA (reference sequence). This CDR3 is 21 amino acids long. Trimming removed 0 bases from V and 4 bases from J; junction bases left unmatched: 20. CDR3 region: CSARDNSGFAGQGVENQPQHF. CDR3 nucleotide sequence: TGCAGTGCTAGAGATAATTCAGGGTTCGCGGGACAGGGGGTTGAAAATCAGCCCCAGCATTTT.

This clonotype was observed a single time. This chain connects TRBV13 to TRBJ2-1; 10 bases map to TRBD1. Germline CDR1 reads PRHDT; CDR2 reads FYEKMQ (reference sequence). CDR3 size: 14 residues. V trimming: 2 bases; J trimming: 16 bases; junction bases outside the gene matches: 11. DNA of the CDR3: TGTGCCAGCAGCTTACGGGACAGGGGCTTGGAGTATTTCTTC. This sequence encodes CASSLRDRGLEYFF.

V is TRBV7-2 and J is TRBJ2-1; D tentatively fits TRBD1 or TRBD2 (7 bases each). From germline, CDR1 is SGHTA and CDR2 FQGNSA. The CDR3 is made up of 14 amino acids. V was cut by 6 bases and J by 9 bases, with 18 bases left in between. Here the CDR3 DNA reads TGTGCCAGCAGTTCGGGGAGGGGGCTAGGTGAGCAGTTCTTC. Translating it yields CASSSGRGLGEQFF.

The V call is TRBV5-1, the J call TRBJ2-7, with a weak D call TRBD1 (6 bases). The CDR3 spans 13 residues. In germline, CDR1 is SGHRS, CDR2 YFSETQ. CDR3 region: CASSLGGDGQQYV. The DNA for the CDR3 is TGTGCCAGCAGCCTTGGGGGCGACGGGCAGCAGTACGTC.

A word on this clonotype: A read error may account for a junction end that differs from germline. The CDR3 DNA follows: TGTGCCAGCAGCAGACGGGGCAGGGGATTGGACTATGGCTACGCCTTC. It is translated as CASSRRGRGLDYGYAF. This chain connects TRBV15 to TRBJ1-2, with D maybe TRBD1 (6 bases). This CDR3 region has 16 residues. Per germline, CDR1 LNHNV and CDR2 YYDKDF (reference sequence). The full variable domain, its missing parts supplied by reference TRBV15 and TRBJ1-2, is DAMVIQNPRYQVTQFGKPVTLSCSQTLNHNVMYWYQQKSSQAPKLLFHYYDKDFNNEADTPDNFQSRRPNTSFCFLDIRSPGLGDTAMYLCASSRRGRGLDYGYAFGSGTRLTVV.

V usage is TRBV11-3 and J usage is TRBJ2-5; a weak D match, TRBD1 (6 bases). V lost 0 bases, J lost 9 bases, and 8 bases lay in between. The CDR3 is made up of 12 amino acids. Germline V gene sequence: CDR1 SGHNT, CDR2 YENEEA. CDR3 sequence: CASSLDRTAQYF. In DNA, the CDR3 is TGTGCCAGCAGCTTAGATCGGACAGCCCAGTACTTC. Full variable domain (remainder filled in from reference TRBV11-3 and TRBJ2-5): EAGVVQSPRYKIIEKKQPVAFWCNPISGHNTLYWYLQNLGQGPELLIRYENEEAVDDSQLPKDRFSAERLKGVDSTLKIQPAELGDSAVYLCASSLDRTAQYFGPGTRLLVL.